These T cell receptor beta chains were read from a single sample in a study of T cell repertoires in cytomegalovirus infection. TCRdb independently ran MiXCR on the reads; one entry per CDR3 protein. Of some 200,000 distinct CDR3 sequences listed, less than 50% are singletons. These receptors' antigens are unknown. This specimen consisted of CD8+ T cells from cultured PBMCs, obtained from culture after CMV antigen stimulation. The receptors were gathered from a human donor in good health (CMV status not recorded). Some clones in this sample may be carry-over from other donors' samples. Each CDR3 is given without its conserved first and last residue. Each record gives: J gene, V gene, CDR3 protein.

>TRBJ2-6|TRBV7-6
ASSPPGGPSGANVLT
>TRBJ2-3|TRBV7-3
ASSGKDRGRGDTQY
>TRBJ2-1|TRBV7-6
ASSPPFSGRGGGYNEQF
>TRBJ1-1|TRBV12-3/TRBV12-4
ASSYFGGGNTEAF
>TRBJ1-3|TRBV27
ASSQDGSSGNTIY
>TRBJ1-1|TRBV24-1
ATSDPVGTGGALCTEAF
>TRBJ1-4|TRBV11-2
ASSLGGQTNEKLF
>TRBJ2-3|TRBV5-4
ASSLRRERVTDTQY
>TRBJ2-7|TRBV7-8
ASSLARTNYEQY
>TRBJ2-3|TRBV5-4
ASSKALAGDTQY
>TRBJ2-6|TRBV14
ASSPAGANVLT
>TRBJ1-1|TRBV4-1
ASSQAPGNTEAF
>TRBJ1-4|TRBV4-2
ASSQDRQGKLF
>TRBJ2-4|TRBV28
ASSYRAHIQY
>TRBJ2-1|TRBV28
ASSGEGTSRLREQF
>TRBJ2-2|TRBV7-6
ASSTPRNTGELF
>TRBJ2-7|TRBV29-1
SVSRDGSYEQY
>TRBJ2-1|TRBV5-6
ASESGGYNEQF
>TRBJ2-3|TRBV7-2
ASSRDYGDTQY
>TRBJ1-5|TRBV6-2/TRBV6-3
ASNRPNQPQH
>TRBJ2-3|TRBV7-3
ASSLTHPLRSTDTQY
>TRBJ1-1|TRBV11-2
ASSFGTNTEAF
>TRBJ2-7|TRBV7-6
ASSLEAASVYEQY
>TRBJ2-7|TRBV19
ASSIGLGYEQY
>TRBJ1-6|TRBV11-1
ASSLEGWNSPLH
>TRBJ2-2|TRBV7-9
ASSPGLQGAGGELF
>TRBJ2-7|TRBV7-3
ASSPELQDEQY
>TRBJ2-3|TRBV7-3
ASSLHPQGRDTQY
>TRBJ2-3|TRBV27
ASSLSDTSTDTQY
>TRBJ1-2|TRBV7-6
ASSSRTGIRDGYT
>TRBJ2-7|TRBV29-1
SVERPSGSAYEQY
>TRBJ2-1|TRBV28
ASSLGPPSYNEQF
>TRBJ2-7|TRBV7-9
ASSSWTSVYEQY
>TRBJ2-1|TRBV28
ASRSAGGSYNEQF
>TRBJ1-1|TRBV6-1
ASSEIGRVPEAF
>TRBJ1-1|TRBV12-3/TRBV12-4
ASSPLGTGRGSTEAF
>TRBJ2-1|TRBV7-6
ASSPIRGGSNEQF
>TRBJ1-1|TRBV12-3/TRBV12-4
ASRAGSQGTEAF
>TRBJ2-7|TRBV7-6
ASSITTGIFEQY
>TRBJ1-2|TRBV11-2
ASSQPAFPIYGYT
>TRBJ2-1|TRBV13
ASSYVSYNEQF
>TRBJ2-7|TRBV25-1
ASSDGQGGYEQY
>TRBJ1-1|TRBV7-9
ASSADRDNTEAF